This T cell receptor beta chain was recorded in a study of control samples from healthy donors and cancer patients. The CDR3 extends over 14 amino acids. V trimming: 5 bases; J trimming: 2 bases; junction bases outside the gene matches: 5. The germline CDR1 and CDR2 sequences are SGHNT and YYREEE (reference sequence). The data were produced by immunoSEQ multiplex PCR, yet TCRdb's version contains in-frame clones alone and is incomplete. Seen in this sample are around 190,000 clones; the ten most common clones hold 2% to 2.5%. Sequenced: blood. The chain has TRBV5-4 and TRBJ2-7; 9 bases are shared with TRBD2. The clonotype was recovered from a woman aged 25 to 39 in good health. The CDR3 loop reads CASRRAGGPYEQYF. The CDR3 coding sequence is TGTGCCAGCAGGAGGGCGGGGGGGCCCTACGAGCAGTACTTC. Using reference TRBV5-4 and TRBJ2-7 for the parts outside the CDR3, the full variable domain is ETGVTQSPTHLIKTRGQQVTLRCSSQSGHNTVSWYQQALGQGPQFIFQYYREEENGRGNFPPRFSGLQFPNYSSELNVNALELDDSALYLCASRRAGGPYEQYFGPGTRLTVT.